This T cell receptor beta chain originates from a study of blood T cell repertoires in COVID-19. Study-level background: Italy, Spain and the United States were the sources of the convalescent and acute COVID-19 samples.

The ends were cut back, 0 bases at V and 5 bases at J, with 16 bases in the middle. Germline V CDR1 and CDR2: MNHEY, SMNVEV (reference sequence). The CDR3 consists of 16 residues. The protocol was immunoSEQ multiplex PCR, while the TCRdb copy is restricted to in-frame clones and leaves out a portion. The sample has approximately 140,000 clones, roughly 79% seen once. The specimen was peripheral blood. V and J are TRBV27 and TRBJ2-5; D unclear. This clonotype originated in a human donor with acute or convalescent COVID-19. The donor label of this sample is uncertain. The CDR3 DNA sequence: TGTGCCAGCAGTTTATCGTATGGTCCGCGCGCGGAGACCCAGTACTTC. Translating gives CASSLSYGPRAETQYF.